This T cell receptor (beta chain) was retrieved from a study of response to subunit inactivated influenza vaccine. TCRdb reprocessed the RT-PCR reads with MiXCR, giving one entry per CDR3 protein. The table includes about 540,000 distinct CDR3 sequences, under 30% detected once. This CDR3 has 16 residues. Germline CDR1 and CDR2: SQVTM and ANQGSEA. After removal of 3 bases from V and 3 bases from J, the junction contained 7 bases not matched to a gene. Separately, the same data were catalogued under a study of T cells expressing NK-cell markers. That investigation notes: For TCR beta, cDNA was produced by 5'RACE template switching with UMIs. In sorted CD3+CD56+NKG2C+, CD3+CD56+NKG2C- and CD3+CD56-NKG2C+ T cells, TCR beta repertoires were obtained. The authors restricted sorting to alpha-beta TCR T cells with an anti-gamma-delta TCR antibody in several experiments. Dominant NKG2C+ clonotypes in about six donors made up about 1.0-7.5% of CD8+ T cells. These clonotypes additionally ranked first within the CD3+CD56-NKG2C+ fraction of several donors.

The origin of this receptor is a man aged 45-65 years who received an inactivated influenza vaccine. The V call is TRBV29-1, the J call TRBJ2-3; 12 bases map to TRBD2. This sample comprised CD4+ T cells sorted from PBMCs, obtained 12 days after vaccination. CDR3 loop: CSVETSGSFGTDTQYF. The DNA for the CDR3 is TGCAGCGTTGAGACTAGCGGGAGTTTCGGGACAGATACGCAGTATTTT.